This TCR beta chain is drawn from a study of cytotoxic CD8 clonotypes in ibrutinib-treated CLL (dated by TCRdb to the early 2020s). Regarding the complete study: The cohort had 11 to 12 relapsed/refractory and approximately 15 treatment-naive patients; fewer than 18 were IGHV unmutated. Longitudinal samples were available for about 30% of the roughly 86 trial participants. Cryopreserved peripheral blood mononuclear cells were collected before treatment, at response, and at either disease progression or sustained remission. Samples at response were collected after a median of about 12 months of treatment, with a range of roughly 6 to 40 months. Responses were partial in some 24 patients and complete in 2; after median about 5.5 years follow-up, some 14 stayed in remission and approximately twelve progressed. On average, each sample had about 260,000 productive templates and more than 85,000 productive rearrangements.

General findings and caveats noted by the study authors: Public clonotypes were rare and either shrank or stayed stable during treatment, and the rise in clonality at ibrutinib response reflected expansion of private clonotypes. Sampling times were not matched between patients in sustained remission and patients whose disease was progressing, and lymph node repertoires were not examined. Baseline clonality was found to be higher than that of age-matched healthy donors and was strongly correlated with circulating CD8+ T-cell counts. Clonality rose at ibrutinib response, remained stable during sustained remission, and dropped back toward baseline at progression.

Approximately 2 micrograms of genomic DNA were extracted from cryopreserved PBMCs for TCR beta library preparation. Longitudinal blood samples from CLL patients on ibrutinib monotherapy were analyzed using high-throughput TCR beta sequencing. The patients took part in an open-label, single-center phase 2 trial of ibrutinib monotherapy. A MiSeq instrument was used for deep resolution sequencing, which targeted depths ranging from 1 in 1 million up to 1 in 200,000 T cells, with coverage averaging 10x for each clonotype. TCR beta libraries were generated with the immunoSEQ hsTCRB Kit. The original methods were these. ImmunoSEQ Data Assistant and ImmunoSEQ Analyzer were used for data analysis, and V, D and J genes were assigned according to IMGT definitions. Clonality was computed as one minus normalized Shannon entropy of productive rearrangement frequencies, ranging from 0 to 1. Public clonotype analysis was restricted to overrepresented clonotypes comprising at least 0.05% of each patient's repertoire. Repertoires from about a dozen age-matched healthy donors in immuneACCESS were used as clonality controls. Not all clones reach the TCRdb copy of this immuneACCESS table, which keeps in-frame sequences only. Checked studies attribute under half of the gap to unresolved V genes and leave the rest unexplained. The V and J calls and the clone size are those of that table, but D and trimming were determined from the DNA. For this sample there are 28,000 or so clones; approximately 62% appear just once. The ten largest clones represent around 15% of the sample.

For this clone: The antigen this receptor binds is unknown. Base qualities are missing; no much larger clone stands one base away.

The specimen was PBMCs, collected before ibrutinib treatment. The sequence came from a human donor with chronic lymphocytic leukemia.

CDR3 sequence: CSGGPCGTGFAGANVLTF. The bases are TGCAGCGGTGGGCCCTGTGGGACAGGCTTCGCTGGGGCCAACGTCCTGACTTTC. The chain is encoded by TRBV29-1 joined to TRBJ2-6, with TRBD1 identical over 8 junction bases. The CDR3 starts with the cysteine, ends with the phenylalanine, and has 18 residues. CDR3 DNA only is kept here, 54 bases in frame from base 1. The germline V gene yields SQVTM for CDR1 and ANQGSEA for CDR2. Trimming accounts for 7 bases at V and 2 bases at J, while the number of junction bases matched to no gene is 16.